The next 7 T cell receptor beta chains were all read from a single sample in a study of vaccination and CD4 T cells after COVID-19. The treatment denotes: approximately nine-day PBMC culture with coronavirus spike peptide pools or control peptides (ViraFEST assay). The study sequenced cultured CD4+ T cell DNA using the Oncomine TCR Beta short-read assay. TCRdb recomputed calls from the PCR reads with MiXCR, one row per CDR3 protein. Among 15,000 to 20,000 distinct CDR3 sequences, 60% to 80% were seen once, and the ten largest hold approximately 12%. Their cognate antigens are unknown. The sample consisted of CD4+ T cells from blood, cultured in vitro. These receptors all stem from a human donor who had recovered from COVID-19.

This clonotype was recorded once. CDR3 coding DNA: TGTGCCAGCCAGTCTTTGGTAAACGGAGTGACTGAAGCTTTCTTT. This sequence encodes CASQSLVNGVTEAFF. V usage is TRBV6-1 and J usage is TRBJ1-1; D uncertain. CDR3 length equals 15 residues. Germline V gene lookup returns CDR1 MNHNS and CDR2 SASEGT. Deletions cut 8 bases from V and 5 bases from J, with 21 bases between.

The chain's CDR3 is CSARVLGTGNQPQHF. DNA for the CDR3: TGCAGTGCTAGAGTTCTTGGGACAGGGAATCAGCCCCAGCATTTT. The genes are TRBV20-1 and TRBJ1-5; TRBD1 aligns across 9 bases. The germline gives CDR1 DFQATT, CDR2 SNEGSKA (reference sequence). The CDR3 covers 15 residues. The ends lost 1 base at V and 4 bases at J; junction bases unmatched: 5.

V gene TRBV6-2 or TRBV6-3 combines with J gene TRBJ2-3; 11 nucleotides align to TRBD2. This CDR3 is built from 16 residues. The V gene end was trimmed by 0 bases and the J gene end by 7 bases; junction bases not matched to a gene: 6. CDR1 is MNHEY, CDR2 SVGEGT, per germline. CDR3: CASSYSASGRRHTQYF. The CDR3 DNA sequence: TGTGCCAGCAGTTACTCGGCTAGCGGGAGGCGACATACGCAGTATTTT.

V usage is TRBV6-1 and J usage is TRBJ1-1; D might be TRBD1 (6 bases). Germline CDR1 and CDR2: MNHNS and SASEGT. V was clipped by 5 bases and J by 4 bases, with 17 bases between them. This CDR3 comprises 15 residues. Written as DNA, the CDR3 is TGTGCCAGCAGTCTCGGGGGGGCGGGCGTCACTGAAGCTTTCTTT. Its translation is CASSLGGAGVTEAFF.

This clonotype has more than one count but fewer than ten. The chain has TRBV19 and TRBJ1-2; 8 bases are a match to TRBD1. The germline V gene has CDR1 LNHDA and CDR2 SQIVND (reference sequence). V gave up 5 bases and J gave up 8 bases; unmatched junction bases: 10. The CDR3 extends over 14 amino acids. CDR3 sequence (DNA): TGTGCCAGTAGTCCCCGGACAGGGTTGGGCGGCTACACCTTC. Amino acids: CASSPRTGLGGYTF. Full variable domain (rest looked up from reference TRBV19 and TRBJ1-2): DGGITQSPKYLFRKEGQNVTLSCEQNLNHDAMYWYRQDPGQGLRLIYYSQIVNDFQKGDIAEGYSVSREKKESFPLTVTSAQKNPTAFYLCASSPRTGLGGYTFGSGTRLTVV.

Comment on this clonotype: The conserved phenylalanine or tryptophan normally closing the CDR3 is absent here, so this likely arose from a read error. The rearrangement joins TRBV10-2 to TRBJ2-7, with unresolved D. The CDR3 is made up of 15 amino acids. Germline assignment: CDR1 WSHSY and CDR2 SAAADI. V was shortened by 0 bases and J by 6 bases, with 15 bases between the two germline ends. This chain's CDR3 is CASSESFGRLGEQYL. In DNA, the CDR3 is TGCGCCAGCAGTGAGTCGTTTGGCCGGTTAGGCGAGCAGTACTTA.

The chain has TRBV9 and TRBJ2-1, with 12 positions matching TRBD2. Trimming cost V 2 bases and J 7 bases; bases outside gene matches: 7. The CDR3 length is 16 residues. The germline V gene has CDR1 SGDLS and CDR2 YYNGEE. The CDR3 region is CASSVTSGRFGNEQFF. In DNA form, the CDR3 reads TGTGCCAGCAGCGTCACTAGCGGGAGGTTCGGAAATGAGCAGTTCTTC.